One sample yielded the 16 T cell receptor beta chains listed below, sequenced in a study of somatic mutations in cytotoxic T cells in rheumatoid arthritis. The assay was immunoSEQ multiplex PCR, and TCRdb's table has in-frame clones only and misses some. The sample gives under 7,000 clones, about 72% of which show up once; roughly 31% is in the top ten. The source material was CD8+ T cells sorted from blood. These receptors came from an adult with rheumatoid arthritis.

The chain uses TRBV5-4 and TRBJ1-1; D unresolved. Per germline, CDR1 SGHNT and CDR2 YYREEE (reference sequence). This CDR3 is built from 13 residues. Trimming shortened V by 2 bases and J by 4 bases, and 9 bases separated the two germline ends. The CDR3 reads CASSLIRGTEAFF. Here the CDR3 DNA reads TGTGCCAGCAGCTTAATCCGGGGCACTGAAGCTTTCTTT.

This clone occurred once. Here the CDR3 DNA reads TGTGCCACTAGGACAGCGAACACTGAAGCTTTCTTT. As protein: CATRTANTEAFF. V and J are TRBV6-6 and TRBJ1-1; the D gene is possibly TRBD1 (6 bases). The CDR3 has 12 amino acids. Per germline, CDR1 MNHNY and CDR2 SVGAGI (reference sequence). V was shortened by 10 bases and J by 1 base, with 10 bases between the two germline ends.

The CDR3: CASSVTGNTGELFF. The CDR3 coding sequence is TGTGCCAGCAGTGTGACAGGGAACACCGGGGAGCTGTTTTTT. The J gene is TRBJ2-2, the V gene TRBV25-1; D possibly corresponds to TRBD1 (6 bases). Germline loops: CDR1 MGHDK, CDR2 SYGVNS. The CDR3 spans 14 residues. Trimming removed 4 bases at V and 1 base at J, with 7 bases between.

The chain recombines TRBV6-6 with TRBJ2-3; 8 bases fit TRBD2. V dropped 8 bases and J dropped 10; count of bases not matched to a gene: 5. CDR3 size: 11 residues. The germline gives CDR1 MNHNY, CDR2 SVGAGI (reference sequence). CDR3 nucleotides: TGTGCCAGCCTGGAGCGGGGGTCGCAGTATTTT. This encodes CASLERGSQYF.

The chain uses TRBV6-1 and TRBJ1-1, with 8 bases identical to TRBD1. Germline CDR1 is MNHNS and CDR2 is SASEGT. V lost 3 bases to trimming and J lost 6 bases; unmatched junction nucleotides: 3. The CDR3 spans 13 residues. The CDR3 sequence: CASSEDRAAEAFF. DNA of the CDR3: TGTGCCAGCAGTGAGGACAGGGCCGCTGAAGCTTTCTTT.

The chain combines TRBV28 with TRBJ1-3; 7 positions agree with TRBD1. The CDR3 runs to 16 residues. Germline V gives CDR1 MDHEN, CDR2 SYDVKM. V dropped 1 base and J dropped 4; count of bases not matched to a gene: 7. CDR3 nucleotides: TGTGCCAGCAGTTTATTTGAGACAGGGACCGGAAACACCATATATTTT. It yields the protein CASSLFETGTGNTIYF.

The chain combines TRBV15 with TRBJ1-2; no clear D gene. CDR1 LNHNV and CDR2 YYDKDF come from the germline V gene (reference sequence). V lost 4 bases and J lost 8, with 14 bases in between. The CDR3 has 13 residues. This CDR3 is CATSTFGGEGYTF. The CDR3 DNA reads TGTGCCACCAGCACATTTGGCGGGGAGGGCTACACCTTC.

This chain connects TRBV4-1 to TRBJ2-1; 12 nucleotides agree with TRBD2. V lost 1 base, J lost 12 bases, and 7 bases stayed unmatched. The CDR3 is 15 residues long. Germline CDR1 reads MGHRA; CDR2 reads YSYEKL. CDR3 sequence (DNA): TGCGCCAGCAGCCAAGGACCACTAGCGGGGGGCGGGCAGTTCTTC. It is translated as CASSQGPLAGGGQFF.

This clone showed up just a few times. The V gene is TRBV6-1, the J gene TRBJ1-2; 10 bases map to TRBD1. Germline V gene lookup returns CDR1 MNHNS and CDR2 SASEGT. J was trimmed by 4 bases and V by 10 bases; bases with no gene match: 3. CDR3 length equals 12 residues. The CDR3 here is CANGTGVYGYTF. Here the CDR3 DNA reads TGTGCCAACGGGACAGGGGTCTATGGCTACACCTTC.

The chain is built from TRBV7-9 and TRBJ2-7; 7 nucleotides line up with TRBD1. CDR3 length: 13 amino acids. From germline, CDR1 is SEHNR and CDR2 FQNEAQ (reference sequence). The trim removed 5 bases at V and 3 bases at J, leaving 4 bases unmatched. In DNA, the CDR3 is TGTGCCAGCAGCGGATGGGACAGCTACGAGCAGTACTTC. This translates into CASSGWDSYEQYF.

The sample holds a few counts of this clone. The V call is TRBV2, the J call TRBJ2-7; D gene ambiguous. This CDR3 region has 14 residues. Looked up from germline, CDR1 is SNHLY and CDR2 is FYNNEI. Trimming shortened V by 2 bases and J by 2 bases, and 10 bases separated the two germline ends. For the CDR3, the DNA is TGTGCCAGCAGTGAAAACCGTTCCCCCTACGAGCAGTACTTC. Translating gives CASSENRSPYEQYF.

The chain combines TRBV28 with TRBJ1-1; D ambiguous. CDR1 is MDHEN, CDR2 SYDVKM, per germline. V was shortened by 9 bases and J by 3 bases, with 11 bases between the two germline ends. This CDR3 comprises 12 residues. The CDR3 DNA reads TGTGCCAGTAAGACGGTCTACACTGAAGCTTTCTTT. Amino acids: CASKTVYTEAFF.

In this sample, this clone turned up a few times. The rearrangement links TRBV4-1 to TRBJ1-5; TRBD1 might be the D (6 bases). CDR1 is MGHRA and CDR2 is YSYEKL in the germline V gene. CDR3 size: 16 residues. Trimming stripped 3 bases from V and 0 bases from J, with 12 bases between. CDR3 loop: CASSQRGALSNQPQHF. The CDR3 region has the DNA TGCGCCAGCAGCCAGCGGGGGGCCCTTAGCAATCAGCCCCAGCATTTT.

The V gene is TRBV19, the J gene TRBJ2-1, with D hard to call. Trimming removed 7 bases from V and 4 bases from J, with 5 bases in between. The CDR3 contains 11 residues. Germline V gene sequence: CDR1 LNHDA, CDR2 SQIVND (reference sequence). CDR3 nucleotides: TGTGCCAGTATGGATTACAATGAGCAGTTCTTC. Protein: CASMDYNEQFF.

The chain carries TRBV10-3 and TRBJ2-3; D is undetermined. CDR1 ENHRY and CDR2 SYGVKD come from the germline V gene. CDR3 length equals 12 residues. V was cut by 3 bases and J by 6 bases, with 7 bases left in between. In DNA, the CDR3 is TGTGCCATCAGTGATTTGGGGGATACGCAGTATTTT. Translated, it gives CAISDLGDTQYF.

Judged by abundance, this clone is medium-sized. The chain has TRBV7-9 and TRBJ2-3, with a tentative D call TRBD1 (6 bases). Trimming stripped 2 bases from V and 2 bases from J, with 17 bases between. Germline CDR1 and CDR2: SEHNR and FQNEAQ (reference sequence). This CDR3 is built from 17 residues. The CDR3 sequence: CASSLTDKRTATDTQYF. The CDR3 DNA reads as TGTGCCAGCAGCTTAACTGATAAGCGGACAGCCACAGATACGCAGTATTTT.